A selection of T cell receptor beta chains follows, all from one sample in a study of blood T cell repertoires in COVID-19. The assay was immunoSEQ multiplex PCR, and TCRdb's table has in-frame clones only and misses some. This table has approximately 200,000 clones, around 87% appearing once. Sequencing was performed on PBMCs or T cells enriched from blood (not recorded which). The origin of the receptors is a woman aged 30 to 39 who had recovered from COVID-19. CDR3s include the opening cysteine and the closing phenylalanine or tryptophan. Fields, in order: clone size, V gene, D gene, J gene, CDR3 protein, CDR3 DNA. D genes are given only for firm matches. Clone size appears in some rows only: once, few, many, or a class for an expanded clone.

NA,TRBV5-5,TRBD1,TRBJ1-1,CASSLEGGRSNTEAFF,TGTGCCAGCAGCTTGGAAGGGGGCAGGTCAAACACTGAAGCTTTCTTT
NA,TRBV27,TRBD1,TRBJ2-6,CASSKKQGSSGANVLTF,TGTGCCAGCAGCAAGAAACAGGGGAGCTCTGGGGCCAACGTCCTGACTTTC
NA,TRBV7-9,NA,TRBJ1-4,CASSPPGGATNEKLFF,TGTGCCAGCAGCCCCCCGGGAGGGGCAACTAATGAAAAACTGTTTTTT
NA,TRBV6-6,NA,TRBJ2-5,CASSYPQRSGETQYF,TGTGCCAGCAGTTACCCCCAGCGGTCCGGGGAGACCCAGTACTTC
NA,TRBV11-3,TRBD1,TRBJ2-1,CASSLKGQYNEQFF,TGTGCCAGCAGCTTAAAGGGACAGTACAATGAGCAGTTCTTC
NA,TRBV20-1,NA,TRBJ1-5,CSASPTGPNQPQHF,TGCAGTGCTAGTCCGACAGGTCCTAATCAGCCCCAGCATTTT
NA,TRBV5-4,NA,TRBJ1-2,CASSLDKNYGYTF,TGTGCCAGCAGCTTGGACAAGAACTATGGCTACACCTTC
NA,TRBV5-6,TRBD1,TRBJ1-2,CASSPGTGTYGYTF,TGTGCCAGCAGCCCCGGGACAGGGACCTATGGCTACACCTTC
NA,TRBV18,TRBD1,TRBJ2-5,CASSPGQASQETQYF,TGTGCCAGCTCGCCGGGACAGGCCAGCCAAGAGACCCAGTACTTC
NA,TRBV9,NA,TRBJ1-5,CASGDGRAQPQHF,TGTGCCAGCGGCGACGGGCGGGCTCAGCCCCAGCATTTT
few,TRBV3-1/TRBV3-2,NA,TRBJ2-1,CASSQDALVLNEQFF,TGTGCCAGCAGCCAAGATGCGCTGGTCTTGAATGAGCAGTTCTTC